The clone carrying this TCR beta chain was counted between two and nine times. MiXCR was run by TCRdb on the RT-PCR reads, yielding one entry per CDR3 protein. The sample carries roughly 780,000 distinct CDR3 sequences, approximately 17% recorded once. The data originate from a study of response to subunit inactivated influenza vaccine. The source of this sequence is a man aged 50 to 59 who received an inactivated influenza vaccine. This sample comprised PBMCs from blood, obtained about 5 days after vaccination.

The CDR3 coding sequence is TGTGCCAGCAGCTTAGTAGGGGGGACTAGTTCCTACAATGAGCAGTTCTTC. Encoded protein: CASSLVGGTSSYNEQFF. The genes are TRBV11-2 and TRBJ2-1; 8 nucleotides align to TRBD2. From germline, CDR1 is SGHAT and CDR2 FQNNGV. This CDR3 comprises 17 residues. J lost 1 base, V lost 1 base, and 6 bases had no gene match. The whole variable domain, remainder taken from reference TRBV11-2 and TRBJ2-1, is EAGVAQSPRYKIIEKRQSVAFWCNPISGHATLYWYQQILGQGPKLLIQFQNNGVVDDSQLPKDRFSAERLKGVDSTLKIQPAKLEDSAVYLCASSLVGGTSSYNEQFFGPGTRLTVL.